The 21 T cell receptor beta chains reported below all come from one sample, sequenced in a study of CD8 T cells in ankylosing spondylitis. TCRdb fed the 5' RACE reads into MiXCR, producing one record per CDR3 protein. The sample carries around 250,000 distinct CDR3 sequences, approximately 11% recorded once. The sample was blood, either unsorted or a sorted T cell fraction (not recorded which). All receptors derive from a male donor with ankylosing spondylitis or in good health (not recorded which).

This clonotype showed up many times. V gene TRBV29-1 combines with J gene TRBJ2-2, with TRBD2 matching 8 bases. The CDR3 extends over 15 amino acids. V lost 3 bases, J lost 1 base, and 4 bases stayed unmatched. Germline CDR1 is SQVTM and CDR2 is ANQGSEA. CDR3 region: CSVEDLAGNTGELFF. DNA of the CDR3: TGCAGCGTTGAGGACCTAGCGGGGAACACCGGGGAGCTGTTTTTT.

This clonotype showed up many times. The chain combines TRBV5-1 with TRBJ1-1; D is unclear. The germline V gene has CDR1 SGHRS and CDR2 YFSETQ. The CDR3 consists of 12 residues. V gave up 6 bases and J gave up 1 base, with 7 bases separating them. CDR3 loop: CASTRGNTEAFF. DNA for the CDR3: TGCGCCAGCACTCGGGGGAACACTGAAGCTTTCTTT.

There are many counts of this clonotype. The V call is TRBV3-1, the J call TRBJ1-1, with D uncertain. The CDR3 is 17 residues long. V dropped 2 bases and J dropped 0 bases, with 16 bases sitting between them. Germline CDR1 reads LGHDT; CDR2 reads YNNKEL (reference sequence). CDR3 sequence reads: CASSQKHRNRLNTEAFF. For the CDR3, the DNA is TGTGCCAGCAGCCAAAAGCATCGGAACAGACTGAACACTGAAGCTTTCTTT. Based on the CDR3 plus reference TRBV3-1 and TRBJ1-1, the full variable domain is DTAVSQTPKYLVTQMGNDKSIKCEQNLGHDTMYWYKQDSKKFLKIMFSYNNKELIINETVPNRFSPKSPDKAHLNLHINSLELGDSAVYFCASSQKHRNRLNTEAFFGQGTRLTVV.

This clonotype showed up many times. CDR3 nucleotides: TGCAGTGCCCCAATGGTCACAGATACGCAGTATTTT. Translated, it gives CSAPMVTDTQYF. The rearrangement joins TRBV20-1 to TRBJ2-3; D gene uncertain. The CDR3 is 12 amino acids. Germline values: CDR1 DFQATT, CDR2 SNEGSKA (reference sequence). V shed 6 bases and J shed 2 bases, with 9 bases lying between them.

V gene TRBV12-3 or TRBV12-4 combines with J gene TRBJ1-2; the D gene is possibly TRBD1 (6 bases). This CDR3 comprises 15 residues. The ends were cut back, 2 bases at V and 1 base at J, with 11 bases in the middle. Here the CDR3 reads CASSLRGGNNYGYTF. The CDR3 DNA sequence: TGTGCCAGCAGTTTAAGAGGGGGAAATAACTATGGCTACACCTTC.

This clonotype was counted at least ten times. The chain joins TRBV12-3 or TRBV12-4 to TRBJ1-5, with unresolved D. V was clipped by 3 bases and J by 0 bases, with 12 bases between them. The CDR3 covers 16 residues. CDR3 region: CASSLTSTVSNQPQHF. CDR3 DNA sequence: TGTGCCAGCAGTTTGACGTCAACTGTTAGCAATCAGCCCCAGCATTTT.

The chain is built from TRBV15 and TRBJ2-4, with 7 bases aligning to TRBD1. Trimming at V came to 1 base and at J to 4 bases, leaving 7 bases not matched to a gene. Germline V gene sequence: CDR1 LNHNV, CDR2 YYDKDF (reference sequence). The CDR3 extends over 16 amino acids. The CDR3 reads CATSRGRWTGKNIQYF. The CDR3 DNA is TGTGCCACCAGCAGAGGCCGGTGGACAGGTAAAAACATTCAGTACTTC.

CDR3 loop: CSVPAGRANEQFF. The DNA of the CDR3 is TGCAGCGTCCCCGCCGGGAGGGCGAATGAGCAGTTCTTC. The gene calls are TRBV29-1 and TRBJ2-1; 8 positions agree with TRBD2. The germline CDR1 and CDR2 sequences are SQVTM and ANQGSEA. V was pared by 6 bases and J by 7 bases, with 8 bases of the junction left unmatched. The length of the CDR3 is 13 residues.

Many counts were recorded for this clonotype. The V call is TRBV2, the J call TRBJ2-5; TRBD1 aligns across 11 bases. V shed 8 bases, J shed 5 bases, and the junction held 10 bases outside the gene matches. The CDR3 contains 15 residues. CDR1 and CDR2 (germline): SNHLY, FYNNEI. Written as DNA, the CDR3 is TGTGCCAGCCTAAGGACAGGGGGCGTTGGGGAGACCCAGTACTTC. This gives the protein CASLRTGGVGETQYF.

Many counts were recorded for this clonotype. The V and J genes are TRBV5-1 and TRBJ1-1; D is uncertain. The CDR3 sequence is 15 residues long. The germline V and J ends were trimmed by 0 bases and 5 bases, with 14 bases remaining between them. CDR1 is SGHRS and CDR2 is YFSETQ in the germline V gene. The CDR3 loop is CASSLADRDLTEAFF. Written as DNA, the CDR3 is TGCGCCAGCAGCTTGGCCGATAGGGATCTAACTGAAGCTTTCTTT.

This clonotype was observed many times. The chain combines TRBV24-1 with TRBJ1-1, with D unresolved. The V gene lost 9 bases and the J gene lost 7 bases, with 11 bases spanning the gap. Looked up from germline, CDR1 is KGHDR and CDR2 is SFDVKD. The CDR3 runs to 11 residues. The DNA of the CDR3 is TGTGCCACCGGCTTAGGAGGTGAAGCTTTCTTT. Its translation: CATGLGGEAFF.

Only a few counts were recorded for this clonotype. In DNA, the CDR3 is TGTGCCAGCGGTTCGTGGGGGCAAGAGACCCAGTACTTC. The encoded protein is CASGSWGQETQYF. The chain combines TRBV25-1 with TRBJ2-5; D tentatively fits TRBD1 or TRBD2 (5 bases each). Between the trimmed V and J ends, which lost 8 bases and 2 bases, there was a span of 12 bases. The CDR3 is made up of 13 amino acids. The germline V gene encodes CDR1 MGHDK and CDR2 SYGVNS.

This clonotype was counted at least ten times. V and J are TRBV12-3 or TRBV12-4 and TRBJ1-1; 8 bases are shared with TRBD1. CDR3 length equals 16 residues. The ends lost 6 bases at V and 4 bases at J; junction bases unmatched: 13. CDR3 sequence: CASRTGQAFGGTEAFF. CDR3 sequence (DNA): TGTGCCAGCAGGACGGGACAGGCCTTTGGTGGCACTGAAGCTTTCTTT.

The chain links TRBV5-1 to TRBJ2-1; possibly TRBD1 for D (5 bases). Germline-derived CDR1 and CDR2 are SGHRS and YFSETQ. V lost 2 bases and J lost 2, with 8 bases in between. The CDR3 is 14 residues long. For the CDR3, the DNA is TGCGCCAGCAGCTTCCAGGGCACCTACAATGAGCAGTTCTTC. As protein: CASSFQGTYNEQFF.

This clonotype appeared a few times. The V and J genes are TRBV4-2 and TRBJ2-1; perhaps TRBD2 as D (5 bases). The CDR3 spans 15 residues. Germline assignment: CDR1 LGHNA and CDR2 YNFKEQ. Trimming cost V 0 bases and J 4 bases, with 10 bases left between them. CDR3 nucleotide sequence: TGTGCCAGCAGCCAAGATGGAGGAGTATACAATGAGCAGTTCTTC. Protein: CASSQDGGVYNEQFF.

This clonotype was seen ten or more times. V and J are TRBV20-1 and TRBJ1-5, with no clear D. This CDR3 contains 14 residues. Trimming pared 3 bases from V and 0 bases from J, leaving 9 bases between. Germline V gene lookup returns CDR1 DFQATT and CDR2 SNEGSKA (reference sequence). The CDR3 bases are TGCAGTGCTAGGGGGAGTAATAGCAATCAGCCCCAGCATTTT. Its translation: CSARGSNSNQPQHF.

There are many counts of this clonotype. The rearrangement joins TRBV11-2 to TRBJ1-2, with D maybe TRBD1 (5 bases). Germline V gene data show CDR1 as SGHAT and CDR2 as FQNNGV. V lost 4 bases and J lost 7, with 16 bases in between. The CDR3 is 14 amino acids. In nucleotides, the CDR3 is TGTGCCAGCAGCTCGGGACCGGGTAAACGTGGCTACACCTTC. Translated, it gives CASSSGPGKRGYTF.

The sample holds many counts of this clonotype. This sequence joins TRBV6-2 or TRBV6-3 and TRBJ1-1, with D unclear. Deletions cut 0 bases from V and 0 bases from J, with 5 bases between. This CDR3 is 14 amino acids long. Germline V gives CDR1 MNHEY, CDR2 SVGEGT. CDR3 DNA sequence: TGTGCCAGCAGTTACTCGGTAGTGAACACTGAAGCTTTCTTT. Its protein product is CASSYSVVNTEAFF.

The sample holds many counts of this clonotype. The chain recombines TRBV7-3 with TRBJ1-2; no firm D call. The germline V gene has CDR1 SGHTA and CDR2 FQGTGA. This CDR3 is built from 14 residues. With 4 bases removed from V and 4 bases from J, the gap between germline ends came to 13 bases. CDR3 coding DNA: TGTGCCAGCAGCTCCGGACCTGGCAGCTATGGCTACACCTTC. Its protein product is CASSSGPGSYGYTF. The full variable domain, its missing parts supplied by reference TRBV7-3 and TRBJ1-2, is GAGVSQTPSNKVTEKGKYVELRCDPISGHTALYWYRQSLGQGPEFLIYFQGTGAADDSGLPNDRFFAVRPEGSVSTLKIQRTERGDSAVYLCASSSGPGSYGYTFGSGTRLTVV.

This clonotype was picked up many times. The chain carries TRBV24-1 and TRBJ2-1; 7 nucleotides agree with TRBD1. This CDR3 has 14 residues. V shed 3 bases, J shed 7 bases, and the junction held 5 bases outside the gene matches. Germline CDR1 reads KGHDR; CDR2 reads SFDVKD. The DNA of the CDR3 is TGTGCCACCAGTGATCCCGACAGGGCGAATGAGCAGTTCTTC. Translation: CATSDPDRANEQFF.

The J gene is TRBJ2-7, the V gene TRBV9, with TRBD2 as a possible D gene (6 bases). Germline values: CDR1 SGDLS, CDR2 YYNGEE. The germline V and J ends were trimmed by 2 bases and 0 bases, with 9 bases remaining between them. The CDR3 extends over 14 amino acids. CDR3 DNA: TGTGCCAGCAGCGTCCTGGGGGGCTCCTACGAGCAGTACTTC. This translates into CASSVLGGSYEQYF.